The clone carrying this TCR beta chain was detected a few times. No antigen is known for it. MiXCR, applied by TCRdb to the 5' RACE reads, yields one record per CDR3 protein. The sample carries about 160,000 distinct CDR3 sequences, 5.5% to 7.5% recorded once. The record originates from a study of T cells after yellow fever vaccination. General observations from the study: Weaker in magnitude, the secondary response showed a faster peak on day 5 versus 15.

The CDR3 has 13 amino acids. CDR1 DFQATT and CDR2 SNEGSKA come from the germline V gene (reference sequence). J lost 4 bases, V lost 2 bases, and 2 bases had no gene match. The TCR originated in a man between 18 and 29 years old who received the YFV17D yellow fever vaccine. The sample here was CD4+ T cells sorted from PBMCs, taken about 5 days after the first yellow fever vaccination. The V call is TRBV20-1, the J call TRBJ2-3; 8 bases are a match to TRBD1. The CDR3 coding sequence is TGCAGTGCTAGACAGGGGGCCGCAGATACGCAGTATTTT. This gives the protein CSARQGAADTQYF.